Listed below are T cell receptor beta chains from one sample, sequenced in a study of shared clonotypes between healthy human individuals. Profiled with immunoSEQ multiplex PCR; TCRdb holds only in-frame clones, not every one. The table records roughly 2.5 million clones, approximately 94% of them present only once. The sample taken for sequencing was naive CD4+ T cells sorted from blood. These TCRs come from a man in his late teens or twenties in good health. Each CDR3 is given with its conserved first and last residue. Each record gives: clone size, J gene, D gene, V gene, CDR3 DNA, CDR3 protein. A D gene is named only where the DNA matches it firmly. Clone size is not always given. Where it is, it says once, few, many or a class for expanded clones.

once,TRBJ2-2,.,TRBV5-1,TGCGCCAGCGCGGCCTTACGGGTGAACACCGGGGAGCTGTTTTTT,CASAALRVNTGELFF
.,TRBJ2-5,.,TRBV11-3,TGTGCCAGCAGCTTAGGGGGGGGCAGTCAAGAGACCCAGTACTTC,CASSLGGGSQETQYF
.,TRBJ2-2,.,TRBV7-2,TGTGCCAGCAGCCCAGAAGCCTGGGCGGGAAACACCGGGGAGCTGTTTTTT,CASSPEAWAGNTGELFF
.,TRBJ2-1,.,TRBV30,TGTGCCTGGAGTGGCGGAGGGGCGGGCAATGAGCAGTTCTTC,CAWSGGGAGNEQFF
.,TRBJ2-1,TRBD2,TRBV10-3,TGTGCCATCAGTGAGTCCCTAGCGGGGAAAAACAATGAGCAGTTCTTC,CAISESLAGKNNEQFF
.,TRBJ1-1,.,TRBV21-1,TGTGCCAGCAGCAAATGCGGGGATGAAGCTTTCTTT,CASSKCGDEAFF
.,TRBJ2-4,TRBD2,TRBV11-2,TGTGCCAGCAGCTTAGGGGGGACTAGCGTTTACATTCAGTACTTC,CASSLGGTSVYIQYF
.,TRBJ2-7,.,TRBV28,TGTGCCAGCAGCCCCCCCGTGGGGGCCCGCGAGCAGTACTTC,CASSPPVGAREQYF
.,TRBJ2-7,.,TRBV5-4,TGTGCCAGCAGCTCAACGAAGGGAATCTCCTACGAGCAGTACTTC,CASSSTKGISYEQYF
few,TRBJ1-1,.,TRBV6-6,TGTGCCAGCAGCGATCAGGGAAGCACTGAAGCTTTCTTT,CASSDQGSTEAFF
.,TRBJ1-6,.,TRBV2,TGTGCCAGCAGTGTGCGGGACGGCGGCTCTCTGTCACCCCTCCACTTT,CASSVRDGGSLSPLHF
.,TRBJ2-1,TRBD1,TRBV7-9,TGTGCCAGCAGCTTAGGACAGGGCAATGAGCAGTTCTTC,CASSLGQGNEQFF
.,TRBJ2-5,.,TRBV25-1,TGTGCCAGCAGTGAATGGTTGGGGGCTCGAGAGACCCAGTACTTC,CASSEWLGARETQYF
.,TRBJ1-3,.,TRBV11-2,TGTGCCAGCAGCTCGACGGGAGTCAGAAACACCATATATTTT,CASSSTGVRNTIYF
.,TRBJ2-2,TRBD1,TRBV5-1,TGCGCCAGCAGCTCGGGACAGGGGCCCACCGGGGAGCTGTTTTTT,CASSSGQGPTGELFF
.,TRBJ2-2,.,TRBV2,TGTGCCAGCAGTGAATATTACGGGGAGCTGTTTTTT,CASSEYYGELFF
.,TRBJ2-1,.,TRBV7-6,TGTGCCAGCAGCTTAGCGGGTTCCGCCACGAGGGGGGGTGAGCAGTTCTTC,CASSLAGSATRGGEQFF
.,TRBJ1-1,TRBD1,TRBV5-6,TGTGCCAGCAGCTTGGGCCTAGGGGGCCTTGAAGCTTTCTTT,CASSLGLGGLEAFF
.,TRBJ2-7,.,TRBV11-2,TGTGCCAGCAGCTTAGGGCAGGGAAAGAACAGCCACGAGCAGTACTTC,CASSLGQGKNSHEQYF
few,TRBJ1-2,.,TRBV29-1,TGCAGCGTTTCCAGGGATGGCTACACCTTC,CSVSRDGYTF
once,TRBJ2-3,TRBD2,TRBV9,TGTGCCAGCAGCGGTAGCGGGAGGGGGACAGATACGCAGTATTTT,CASSGSGRGTDTQYF
.,TRBJ1-5,TRBD1,TRBV18,TGTGCCAGCTCCCTCACGACAGGGGGGCAGCCCCAGCATTTT,CASSLTTGGQPQHF